These 4 T cell receptor beta chains were sequenced from one sample in a study of shared clonotypes between healthy human individuals. Sequencing was performed with immunoSEQ multiplex PCR; in TCRdb, only in-frame clones are kept and a portion is missing. The sample records millions of clones, about 95% being singletons. CD45RO negativity and positive selection for CCR7 defined naive CD8 cells, a population that excluded terminally differentiated effector memory CD45RA+ cells. The sequenced sample was naive CD8+ T cells sorted from blood. These receptors came from a man younger than 35 in good health.

J is TRBJ2-2 and V is TRBV13; 10 bases line up with TRBD2. Germline trimming cut 9 bases from V and 4 bases from J; bases unmatched to any gene: 8. The germline V gene encodes CDR1 PRHDT and CDR2 FYEKMQ (reference sequence). The CDR3 runs to 15 residues. CDR3: CASSLAGAFTGELFF. As DNA, the CDR3 is TGTGCCAGTTCGCTAGCGGGGGCCTTCACCGGGGAGCTGTTTTTT.

The V and J genes are TRBV6-5 and TRBJ2-7; 9 bases align to TRBD2. Looked up from germline, CDR1 is MNHEY and CDR2 is SVGAGI. The V and J ends lost 2 bases and 4 bases, in that order; junction bases with no gene match: 3. The CDR3 has 14 amino acids. This CDR3 reads CASSYAGGLYEQYF. Written as DNA, the CDR3 is TGTGCCAGCAGTTACGCGGGGGGGTTGTACGAGCAGTACTTC.

This clone was observed once. One end of the junction does not line up with germline, which may come from a read error. This sequence joins TRBV30 and TRBJ2-5, with a weak D call TRBD2 (6 bases). This CDR3 comprises 10 residues. CDR1 and CDR2 from the germline V gene are GTSNPN and SVGIG (reference sequence). This chain's CDR3 is CASSGSPGDF. CDR3 nucleotides: TGTGCCTCCTCCGGGAGCCCCGGGGACTTC.

This chain uses TRBV6-5 with TRBJ2-7; either TRBD1 or TRBD2 may supply D (5 bases each). V lost 2 bases to trimming and J lost 3 bases, with 17 bases between them. This CDR3 contains 16 residues. Germline values: CDR1 MNHEY, CDR2 SVGAGI. The CDR3 loop is CASSYPDRDGVYEQYF. CDR3 nucleotide sequence: TGTGCCAGCAGTTACCCAGACCGGGACGGGGTCTACGAGCAGTACTTC.